One sample yielded the 32 T cell receptor beta chains listed below, sequenced in a study of tumor-infiltrating lymphocytes in primary liver carcinoma. The template, about 500 ng total RNA, yielded TCR beta cDNA made with a constant-region primer. Construction of TCR beta libraries relied on three successive nested multiplex PCR rounds employing slightly modified ARM-PCR. It was with TRBV1-TRBV30 forward primers and a C-beta reverse primer that the first two PCR rounds were run, at roughly 9 cycles each. TCRdb re-called the multiplex PCR reads with MiXCR, one entry per CDR3 protein. There are 50,000 to 60,000 distinct CDR3 sequences in the sample; around 77% occur only once, and 24% lies in the top ten. It was from roughly 20-30 mg of unsorted bulk tissue that RNA and DNA were co-extracted. The material sequenced was liver tumor tissue from sampling region 5. Specified subset: tumor region T5, tumor centre. Source of these receptors: a middle-aged man with primary liver carcinoma and hepatitis B virus infection.

This chain joins TRBV11-2 and TRBJ2-1; no firm D call. The germline V gene has CDR1 SGHAT and CDR2 FQNNGV. The CDR3 loop spans 12 amino acids. With 1 base removed from V and 7 bases from J, the gap between germline ends came to 5 bases. The CDR3 region is CASSLVGNEQFF. In nucleotides, the CDR3 is TGTGCCAGCAGCTTAGTCGGGAATGAGCAGTTCTTC.

About this clonotype: A read error may produce the germline difference seen at one junction end. V gene TRBV7-9 combines with J gene TRBJ2-1; the D gene is possibly TRBD2 (6 bases). The CDR3 consists of 18 residues. Germline CDR1 SEHNR, CDR2 FQNEAQ (reference sequence). The CDR3 region has the DNA TGTGCCAGCAGCTCCGACTCTGGGCGGGGAAGCTCCTACGATGAGCAGTCCTTC. Protein product: CASSSDSGRGSSYDEQSF.

This clonotype was picked up a small number of times. The junction differs from germline at one of its ends, possibly a read error. The V call is TRBV6-4, the J call TRBJ2-1, with D perhaps given as TRBD1 or TRBD2 (5 bases each). CDR1 MRHNA and CDR2 SNTAGT come from the germline V gene. CDR3 length: 13 residues. For the CDR3, the DNA is TGCGCCAGCAGTCGGGACGGAGACAATGAGCAGTTCTTC. It is translated as CASSRDGDNEQFF.

To note about this clonotype: One end of the junction is discordant with germline, which a read error may explain. The J gene is TRBJ2-3, the V gene TRBV28, with D perhaps matching TRBD2 (5 bases). The CDR3 consists of 15 residues. Germline V gene data show CDR1 as MDHEN and CDR2 as SYDVKM. In DNA form, the CDR3 reads TGTGCCAGCAGTTTCCTAGCTGGTTACACAGAAACGCAGTATTTT. Amino acids: CASSFLAGYTETQYF.

As concerns this clonotype: The junction shows a germline mismatch at one end, possibly a read error. J is TRBJ1-1 and V is TRBV12-3 or TRBV12-4; unclear D gene. CDR3 length: 13 amino acids. The CDR3 nucleotides are TGTTCCAGCAGCCTGGACTGGGACACTGAAGCTTTCTTT. Translated, it gives CSSSLDWDTEAFF.

This chain uses TRBV14 with TRBJ2-1; maybe TRBD2 (5 bases). The CDR3 contains 15 residues. CDR1 is SGHDN, CDR2 FVKESK, per germline. CDR3 residues: CISSAVGGSYNEQFF. The CDR3 DNA follows: TGTATCAGTAGCGCGGTAGGAGGAAGCTACAATGAGCAGTTCTTC.

As for this clonotype: The junction departs from the called germline gene at one end, perhaps through a read error. This rearrangement joins TRBV5-6 to TRBJ2-7; 8 bases agree with TRBD1. The CDR3 is 14 residues long. CDR1 and CDR2 from the germline V gene are SGHDT and YYEEEE. CDR3 nucleotides: TGTGTCAGCAGCTTGGGGACAGGATACCACGAGCAGTACTTC. Amino acid sequence: CVSSLGTGYHEQYF.

This clonotype has ten or more counts. The chain links TRBV11-2 to TRBJ2-1; weak D call: TRBD2 (5 bases). The CDR3 spans 14 residues. The V end was cut by 3 bases, the J end by 5 bases, with 11 bases between. Germline V CDR1 and CDR2: SGHAT, FQNNGV. In nucleotides, the CDR3 is TGTGCCAGCAGCTTGTCGGGGTTCGACAATGAGCAGTTCTTC. Translated, it gives CASSLSGFDNEQFF.

The CDR3 DNA reads TGTGCCAGGATTGTCGGGACGGTGGGCTCCTACGAGCAGTACTTC. It specifies CARIVGTVGSYEQYF. V usage is TRBV6-1 and J usage is TRBJ2-7, with D perhaps assigned TRBD1 or TRBD2 (5 bases each). The CDR3 loop spans 15 amino acids. Germline V CDR1 and CDR2: MNHNS, SASEGT. Trimming took 9 bases from V and 0 from J, leaving 18 bases between them.

Points on this clonotype: Mismatch with germline at one junction end may stem from a read error. The chain has TRBV6-5 and TRBJ1-3; 7 nucleotides match TRBD1. This CDR3 is 17 amino acids long. Per the germline V gene, CDR1 is MNHEY and CDR2 is SVGAGI. The CDR3 region is CASSPIQGSLSGNAIYF. CDR3 bases: TGTGCCAGCAGTCCTATACAGGGGAGCCTTTCTGGAAACGCCATATATTTT.

Of note for this clonotype: Germline and junction disagree at one end, which may indicate a read error. The rearrangement joins TRBV12-3 or TRBV12-4 to TRBJ2-2; TRBD2 matches 8 bases. The CDR3 covers 15 residues. CDR3 sequence reads: CASSYSGTNTGELFF. The DNA for the CDR3 is TGTGCCAGCAGCTATAGCGGGACGAATACCGGGGAGCTGTTTTTT.

A word on this clonotype: This may be a read error, as it is one base from a much larger clone. The genes are TRBV7-3 and TRBJ2-2; D not resolved. Germline CDR1 and CDR2: SGHTA and FQGTGA. CDR3 length equals 14 residues. Trimming took off 3 bases at V and 5 bases at J, with 10 bases between the two ends. The CDR3 nucleotides are TGTGCCAGCAGCTTGTCTCTAACGACCGGGGAGCTGTTTTTT. It yields the protein CASSLSLTTGELFF.

The table lists this clonotype with a few counts. A much more abundant neighbour one base away suggests this may be a read error. This chain joins TRBV28 and TRBJ2-1; D may correspond to TRBD1 or TRBD2 (5 bases each). V gave up 7 bases and J gave up 5 bases, with 21 bases separating them. The CDR3 covers 16 residues. The germline gives CDR1 MDHEN, CDR2 SYDVKM. The CDR3 region has the DNA TGTGCCAGCATTGTCGGGAAGAGTAAGGGGAACAATGAGCAGTTCTTC. Encoded protein: CASIVGKSKGNNEQFF.

This chain connects TRBV12-3 or TRBV12-4 to TRBJ2-1; no clear D. CDR3 length: 14 amino acids. Trimming left V 4 bases short and J 12 bases short, with 19 bases between. The CDR3 sequence is CASSSSPTAGWQFF. In DNA form, the CDR3 reads TGTGCCAGCAGTTCCAGCCCTACAGCAGGATGGCAGTTCTTC.

On this clonotype: Because it lacks the conserved phenylalanine or tryptophan at the end, this CDR3 is likely a read error. The chain uses TRBV5-8 and TRBJ2-6, with D perhaps matching TRBD1 (7 bases). V shed 3 bases and J shed 5 bases, with 12 bases lying between them. Germline V gene data show CDR1 as SGHTS and CDR2 as YDEGEE. There are 15 residues in the CDR3. The CDR3 loop is CASSSDRDWANVLTS. The CDR3 nucleotides are TGTGCCAGCAGCTCCGACAGGGACTGGGCCAACGTCCTGACTTCC.

Comments on this clonotype: One end of the junction varies from germline; a read error may be responsible. V is TRBV11-1 and J is TRBJ2-3, with D possibly TRBD2 on 5 matching bases. The V gene's germline CDR1 is SGHAT and CDR2 FQDESV (reference sequence). CDR3 length equals 15 residues. The CDR3 spells CASSLLRESTDTQYF. The CDR3 DNA follows: TGTGCCAGCAGTTTGCTAAGGGAGAGCACAGATACGCAGTACTTT.

The sample holds one count of this clonotype. The germline gene is not matched at one end of the junction; a read error may be the cause. The chain is built from TRBV29-1 and TRBJ2-7; 7 bases align to TRBD1. This CDR3 spans 15 amino acids. Germline V CDR1 and CDR2: SQVTM, ANQGSEA. The chain's CDR3 is CSVEDMTGPGGRQNF. CDR3 DNA sequence: TGCAGCGTTGAAGATATGACAGGGCCCGGTGGACGACAGAACTTC.

The V and J genes are TRBV11-1 and TRBJ2-7; D is possibly TRBD2 (6 bases). The CDR3 is 14 residues long. The germline V and J ends were trimmed by 6 bases and 3 bases, with 15 bases remaining between them. Germline V gene lookup returns CDR1 SGHAT and CDR2 FQDESV (reference sequence). For the CDR3, the DNA is TGTGCCAGCAGGTCGCGGGACTCAATCTACGAGCAGTACTTC. Amino acids: CASRSRDSIYEQYF.

A remark on this clonotype: A read error may be the cause here, since a much bigger clone is one base away. The chain employs TRBV11-2 and TRBJ2-2; possibly TRBD2 for D (5 bases). The CDR3 is made up of 15 amino acids. The V end lost 3 bases, the J end lost 0 bases, and 8 bases lay between the germline ends. Germline values: CDR1 SGHAT, CDR2 FQNNGV. The CDR3 DNA is TGTGCCAGCAGCTTTACGGGATCGAACACCGGGGAGCTGTTTTTT. It codes for CASSFTGSNTGELFF.

Regarding this clonotype: Without the conserved terminal phenylalanine or tryptophan, this CDR3 likely stems from a read error. The chain joins TRBV30 to TRBJ2-1; D is perhaps TRBD1 or TRBD2 (6 bases each). The germline V gene has CDR1 GTSNPN and CDR2 SVGIG (reference sequence). The CDR3 runs 10 residues. V was cut by 8 bases and J by 7 bases, with 9 bases left in between. The CDR3, as DNA: TGTGCCGGAGGGACAAATGAGCAGTTCTCC. Translation: CAGGTNEQFS.

Details on this clonotype: At one end the junction does not follow the germline gene, possibly because of a read error. The genes are TRBV11-3 and TRBJ2-3, with D perhaps assigned TRBD1 or TRBD2 (5 bases each). The CDR3 totals 15 residues. Germline V lookup: CDR1 SGHNT, CDR2 YENEEA. Written as DNA, the CDR3 is TGTACCAGCAGCCTCGGTGGGGGTCCCACAGATACGCAGTTTTTT. It is translated as CTSSLGGGPTDTQFF.

Remarks on this clonotype: One base away lies a much larger clone, so this may be a sequencing read error. The chain carries TRBV5-1 and TRBJ2-1; 7 bases are shared with TRBD1. CDR3 length: 17 residues. Germline lookup yields CDR1 SGHRS and CDR2 YFSETQ. CDR3 nucleotide sequence: TGCACCAGCAGCTTGGGCCTTAGGGGGCGCGTATACAATGAGCAGTTCTTC. It translates to CTSSLGLRGRVYNEQFF. Full variable domain (remainder filled in from reference TRBV5-1 and TRBJ2-1): KAGVTQTPRYLIKTRGQQVTLSCSPISGHRSVSWYQQTPGQGLQFLFEYFSETQRNKGNFPGRFSGRQFSNSRSEMNVSTLELGDSALYLCTSSLGLRGRVYNEQFFGPGTRLTVL.

This clonotype was detected ten times or more. Being one base from a much bigger clone, this may be a read error. The chain joins TRBV29-1 to TRBJ2-7, with D perhaps given as TRBD1 or TRBD2 (6 bases each). V lost 4 bases to trimming and J lost 6 bases, with 19 bases between them. The CDR3 length is 14 residues. Germline V gene data show CDR1 as SQVTM and CDR2 as ANQGSEA. In DNA, the CDR3 is TGCAGCGTTGTGATAGGGGGGAGGATGATCGAGCAGTACTTC. Translating gives CSVVIGGRMIEQYF.

This rearrangement joins TRBV11-2 to TRBJ2-3; no reliable D call. Trimming removed 5 bases at V and 4 bases at J, with 13 bases between. Germline assignment: CDR1 SGHAT and CDR2 FQNNGV. The CDR3 totals 14 residues. CDR3 nucleotides: TGTGCCAGCAGCCCGGGCCCCCCGTCAGATACGCAGTATTTT. This translates into CASSPGPPSDTQYF.

For this clonotype: At one end, the junction sequence differs from germline, possibly due to a read error. The rearrangement joins TRBV11-2 to TRBJ2-7, with D maybe TRBD1 (6 bases). The length of the CDR3 is 15 residues. The germline CDR1 and CDR2 sequences are SGHAT and FQNNGV. The CDR3 region is CTSNLRWTVENEQYF. The CDR3 nucleotides are TGTACCAGCAACTTACGATGGACAGTGGAAAACGAGCAGTACTTC.

Comments on this clonotype: One junction end disagrees with the germline gene, perhaps due to a read error. This chain links TRBV29-1 with TRBJ1-2, with D tentatively TRBD1 (5 bases). The CDR3 length is 18 residues. Germline V CDR1 and CDR2: SQVTM, ANQGSEA. The CDR3 loop reads CGVGAPTGTQVANYGYAF. In DNA, the CDR3 is TGCGGCGTTGGGGCACCTACAGGAACTCAAGTGGCTAACTATGGCTACGCCTTC.

This clonotype came up once. The conserved final phenylalanine or tryptophan is absent from the CDR3, which likely points to a read error. No DNA is shown, since the ends of the CDR3 on it are uncertain; the CDR3 is the one TCRdb lists. The chain uses TRBV11-3 and TRBJ2-3; TRBD1, the table's D call, was not compared with the DNA. CDR1 and CDR2 (germline): SGHNT, YENEEA. The CDR3 contains 15 residues when both ends are counted. CDR3 protein: CTNSPGVGGTDTQYL.

This clonotype was counted many times. The chain uses TRBV7-9 and TRBJ1-4, with 9 bases lining up with TRBD1. CDR1 and CDR2 from the germline V gene are SEHNR and FQNEAQ (reference sequence). J gave up 8 bases and V 5 bases, and 6 bases lay outside the gene matches. This CDR3 contains 14 residues. In DNA form, the CDR3 reads TGTGCCAGCAGCCGGACAGGGGAGGGAGAAAAACTGTTTTTT. Encoded protein: CASSRTGEGEKLFF.

As regards this clonotype: Lacking the conserved final phenylalanine or tryptophan, this CDR3 likely reflects a read error. The chain carries TRBV6-1 and TRBJ2-1; 8 nucleotides agree with TRBD2. Germline lookup yields CDR1 MNHNS and CDR2 SASEGT. J lost 8 bases, V lost 8 bases, and 14 bases had no gene match. The CDR3 has 15 residues. The CDR3 sequence is CASCLSGRSFHEQFL. The DNA for the CDR3 is TGTGCCAGCTGCCTAAGCGGGAGAAGCTTTCATGAGCAGTTCCTC.

The chain's CDR3 is CASSVLWTRADTQYF. CDR3 DNA: TGTGCCAGCAGCGTATTGTGGACTAGGGCAGATACGCAGTATTTT. The V and J genes are TRBV9 and TRBJ2-3; 7 positions match TRBD2. CDR1 is SGDLS, CDR2 YYNGEE, per germline. This CDR3 spans 15 amino acids. V dropped 1 base and J dropped 4; count of bases not matched to a gene: 6.

As for this clonotype: An end of the junction differs from the germline gene, which may be a read error. The genes are TRBV11-1 and TRBJ2-4, with 8 positions matching TRBD2. Germline V lookup: CDR1 SGHAT, CDR2 FQDESV (reference sequence). The CDR3 spans 17 residues. CDR3 loop: CASSLPGNSGTKNVQYF. The CDR3 nucleotides read TGTGCCAGTAGCCTTCCCGGGAATAGCGGGACCAAAAACGTTCAGTACTTC.

The rearrangement uses TRBV6-5 and TRBJ2-7; 8 bases are a match to TRBD1. CDR1 is MNHEY and CDR2 is SVGAGI in the germline V gene. V dropped 7 bases and J dropped 3; count of bases not matched to a gene: 5. The CDR3 length is 13 residues. The CDR3 protein is CASNGQGCYEQYF. In DNA form, the CDR3 reads TGTGCCAGCAACGGACAGGGATGCTACGAGCAGTACTTC.